What follows are 24 T cell receptor beta chains derived from one specimen sequenced in a study of blood T cell repertoires in COVID-19. Assay: immunoSEQ multiplex PCR; the TCRdb copy retains only in-frame clones and omits some. Of roughly 50,000 clones in the sample, roughly 76% are singletons; the top ten hold 5.3%. The sample consisted of peripheral blood. The receptors were sampled from a woman aged 55-69 years with acute or convalescent COVID-19.

The chain is built from TRBV5-6 and TRBJ2-1, with D perhaps matching TRBD1 (5 bases). Germline V CDR1 and CDR2: SGHDT, YYEEEE. Trimming removed 3 bases from V and 10 bases from J, with 11 bases in between. The CDR3 has 12 amino acids. The CDR3 sequence is CASSWSRTEQFF. As DNA, the CDR3 is TGTGCCAGCAGCTGGAGCCGGACAGAGCAGTTCTTC.

J is TRBJ1-5 and V is TRBV2, with unresolved D. This CDR3 spans 13 amino acids. Germline V gives CDR1 SNHLY, CDR2 FYNNEI. Trimming cost V 4 bases and J 7 bases, with 11 bases left between them. The CDR3 sequence is CASSGPSSQPQHF. In nucleotides, the CDR3 is TGTGCCAGCAGTGGCCCCTCGAGCCAGCCCCAGCATTTT.

The chain employs TRBV19 and TRBJ2-7; D is unclear. Germline assignment: CDR1 LNHDA and CDR2 SQIVND (reference sequence). This CDR3 is built from 14 residues. With 4 bases removed from V and 3 bases from J, the gap between germline ends came to 13 bases. Here the CDR3 DNA reads TGTGCCAGTAGTAGTCCTCTAAGGAGCTACGAGCAGTACTTC. It is translated as CASSSPLRSYEQYF.

V and J are TRBV7-9 and TRBJ2-4; 7 positions match TRBD1. Unmatched junction bases numbered 6, after V lost 1 base and J lost 3 bases. CDR1 is SEHNR and CDR2 is FQNEAQ in the germline V gene (reference sequence). This CDR3 comprises 16 residues. The CDR3 DNA follows: TGTGCCAGCAGCTTAGGACAGGGTATTGACAAAAACATTCAGTACTTC. Translating it yields CASSLGQGIDKNIQYF. Supplemented by reference TRBV7-9 and TRBJ2-4, the full variable domain reads DTGVSQNPRHKITKRGQNVTFRCDPISEHNRLYWYRQTLGQGPEFLTYFQNEAQLEKSRLLSDRFSAERPKGSFSTLEIQRTEQGDSAMYLCASSLGQGIDKNIQYFGAGTRLSVL.

This chain joins TRBV5-1 and TRBJ2-7; D call uncertain. V shed 5 bases and J shed 3 bases, with 12 bases lying between them. This CDR3 spans 13 amino acids. Looked up from germline, CDR1 is SGHRS and CDR2 is YFSETQ. CDR3 in DNA: TGCGCCAGCAGTAGAGCCGAGTACTACGAGCAGTACTTC. Its translation is CASSRAEYYEQYF.

A single count supports this clone. The V and J genes are TRBV19 and TRBJ2-3; D gene uncertain. Germline CDR1 LNHDA, CDR2 SQIVND (reference sequence). CDR3 length: 14 residues. The ends were cut back, 4 bases at V and 0 bases at J, with 8 bases in the middle. The CDR3 is CASSTSTSTDTQYF. The CDR3 region has the DNA TGTGCCAGTAGTACGTCAACTAGCACAGATACGCAGTATTTT. The entire variable domain, with the rest obtained from reference TRBV19 and TRBJ2-3, is as follows: DGGITQSPKYLFRKEGQNVTLSCEQNLNHDAMYWYRQDPGQGLRLIYYSQIVNDFQKGDIAEGYSVSREKKESFPLTVTSAQKNPTAFYLCASSTSTSTDTQYFGPGTRLTVL.

The chain joins TRBV2 to TRBJ1-3; TRBD1 matches 8 bases. Germline V gene sequence: CDR1 SNHLY, CDR2 FYNNEI. V lost 8 bases, J lost 2 bases, and 11 bases stayed unmatched. The CDR3 loop spans 16 amino acids. The CDR3 spells CASRDSQGEAGNTIYF. The DNA of the CDR3 is TGTGCCAGCCGGGATTCACAGGGGGAAGCTGGAAACACCATATATTTT.

The sample holds a few counts of this clone. The chain is built from TRBV18 and TRBJ2-7; maybe TRBD2 (6 bases). V was cut by 5 bases and J by 7 bases, with 27 bases left in between. Germline-derived CDR1 and CDR2 are KGHSH and LQKENI. This CDR3 region has 17 residues. The CDR3 region has the DNA TGTGCCAGCTCAGAAATGGGTATGGCGGGGACCTCTGGGGAGCAGTACTTC. It encodes CASSEMGMAGTSGEQYF.

V usage is TRBV5-8 and J usage is TRBJ1-1; D call uncertain. The CDR3 extends over 14 amino acids. The V and J ends lost 5 bases and 2 bases respectively, with 13 bases between them. Germline V gene data show CDR1 as SGHTS and CDR2 as YDEGEE. The CDR3 reads CASRPQRVNTEAFF. The CDR3 DNA sequence: TGTGCCAGCAGACCTCAGCGAGTTAACACTGAAGCTTTCTTT.

This clone was observed a handful of times. This chain links TRBV6-1 with TRBJ2-1; D is possibly TRBD1 (5 bases). Germline V gene lookup returns CDR1 MNHNS and CDR2 SASEGT. V was pared by 3 bases and J by 6 bases, with 24 bases between. The CDR3 is 18 residues long. In DNA form, the CDR3 reads TGTGCCAGCAGTGATGAAAGGTCACATGCAGGGTACGGCAATGAGCAGTTCTTC. Its translation is CASSDERSHAGYGNEQFF.

The chain links TRBV10-3 to TRBJ1-1; maybe TRBD1 (5 bases). V shed 2 bases and J shed 3 bases, with 7 bases lying between them. Germline V gene lookup returns CDR1 ENHRY and CDR2 SYGVKD. The CDR3 has 13 residues. This chain's CDR3 is CAISERGDTEAFF. Here the CDR3 DNA reads TGTGCCATCAGTGAGAGGGGCGACACTGAAGCTTTCTTT.

Written as DNA, the CDR3 is TGTGCCAGGCGGGGACAGACCAACTATGGCTACACCTTC. Translated, it gives CARRGQTNYGYTF. This chain joins TRBV2 and TRBJ1-2, with 7 bases matching TRBD1. Trimming cost V 9 bases and J 2 bases; bases outside gene matches: 6. The CDR3 runs 13 residues. Germline CDR1 and CDR2: SNHLY and FYNNEI. The whole variable domain, filled in from reference TRBV2 and TRBJ1-2, reads EPEVTQTPSHQVTQMGQEVILRCVPISNHLYFYWYRQILGQKVEFLVSFYNNEISEKSEIFDDQFSVERPDGSNFTLKIRSTKLEDSAMYFCARRGQTNYGYTFGSGTRLTVV.

The V gene is TRBV5-4, the J gene TRBJ2-1, with D possibly being TRBD1 (6 bases). V was trimmed by 4 bases and J by 13 bases, leaving 18 bases between them. Germline V gene data show CDR1 as SGHNT and CDR2 as YYREEE (reference sequence). The CDR3 spans 13 residues. Here the CDR3 reads CASSLDRKQRQFF. In DNA, the CDR3 is TGTGCCAGCAGCCTCGACAGGAAACAACGACAGTTCTTC.

The rearrangement links TRBV15 to TRBJ1-1; D perhaps matches TRBD1 (5 bases). The germline V gene encodes CDR1 LNHNV and CDR2 YYDKDF (reference sequence). The CDR3 is 14 amino acids. V was shortened by 0 bases and J by 12 bases, with 17 bases between the two germline ends. CDR3 residues: CATSRDQTVFNSFF. CDR3 sequence (DNA): TGTGCCACCAGCAGAGATCAGACAGTTTTTAATTCTTTCTTT.

The chain employs TRBV5-5 and TRBJ1-3; tentative D call: TRBD1 (6 bases). Deletions cut 7 bases from V and 7 bases from J, with 24 bases between. Germline lookup yields CDR1 SGHKS and CDR2 YYEKEE (reference sequence). The CDR3 spans 16 residues. The CDR3 sequence: CASRRGGAPLGNTIYF. CDR3 DNA: TGTGCCAGCCGCCGGGGGGGGGCCCCGCTTGGGAACACCATATATTTT.

This chain connects TRBV19 to TRBJ2-2; 12 bases agree with TRBD2. The CDR3 contains 17 residues. The J segment lost 6 bases and the V segment lost 4 bases, leaving 9 bases of the junction unmatched. The germline V gene encodes CDR1 LNHDA and CDR2 SQIVND (reference sequence). CDR3 protein: CASSKTSGRGAAGELFF. For the CDR3, the DNA is TGTGCCAGTAGTAAGACTAGCGGGAGAGGGGCGGCCGGGGAGCTGTTTTTT. The complete variable domain, with remaining parts taken from reference TRBV19 and TRBJ2-2, reads DGGITQSPKYLFRKEGQNVTLSCEQNLNHDAMYWYRQDPGQGLRLIYYSQIVNDFQKGDIAEGYSVSREKKESFPLTVTSAQKNPTAFYLCASSKTSGRGAAGELFFGEGSRLTVL.

The CDR3 DNA reads as TGTGCCAGCAGCAAAAAGGTCGGGAGTTCGTATTATGAGCAGTTCTTC. Amino acids: CASSKKVGSSYYEQFF. This chain connects TRBV21-1 to TRBJ2-1; the D call TRBD2 from the table was never checked on the DNA. TRBV21-1 constitutes a pseudogene. This CDR3 spans 16 amino acids.

This chain connects TRBV3-1 (or the pseudogene TRBV3-2) to TRBJ1-4; 8 nucleotides agree with TRBD1. J gave up 3 bases and V 4 bases, and 7 bases lay outside the gene matches. Germline-derived CDR1 and CDR2 are LGHDT and YNNKEL (reference sequence). This CDR3 is 16 amino acids long. CDR3 sequence (DNA): TGTGCCAGCAGCCGAGCCGACAGGGGACCTAATGAAAAACTGTTTTTT. Residues: CASSRADRGPNEKLFF.

In nucleotides, the CDR3 is TGTGCCAGCAGCTTTTCGACAGCTTACTCCTACGAGCAGTACTTC. Protein product: CASSFSTAYSYEQYF. J is TRBJ2-7 and V is TRBV7-6; tentatively, D is TRBD1 (5 bases). This CDR3 has 15 amino acids. With 3 bases removed from V and 0 bases from J, the gap between germline ends came to 12 bases. The germline V gene has CDR1 SGHVS and CDR2 FNYEAQ.

This chain connects TRBV28 to TRBJ2-7; D call uncertain. Trimming stripped 5 bases from V and 1 base from J, with 9 bases between. The CDR3 is made up of 13 amino acids. The germline V gene encodes CDR1 MDHEN and CDR2 SYDVKM. The CDR3 spells CASSVTPSYEQYF. In nucleotides, the CDR3 is TGTGCCAGCAGTGTGACACCTTCCTACGAGCAGTACTTC.

The chain links TRBV21-1 to TRBJ1-5; the table's D call of TRBD1 was not tested on the DNA. TRBV21-1 is a recognized pseudogene. CDR3 size: 12 residues. The CDR3 spells CASSQAREPQHF. In DNA form, the CDR3 reads TGTGCCAGCAGCCAGGCCAGGGAGCCCCAGCATTTT.

The rearrangement links TRBV24-1 to TRBJ2-5, with D unresolved. Per the germline V gene, CDR1 is KGHDR and CDR2 is SFDVKD. The CDR3 spans 13 residues. V lost 5 bases, J lost 0 bases, and 6 bases lay in between. CDR3 bases: TGTGCCACCAGTGCCGAGAACCAAGAGACCCAGTACTTC. It is translated as CATSAENQETQYF.

This chain connects TRBV2 to TRBJ2-3; D ambiguous. Per the germline V gene, CDR1 is SNHLY and CDR2 is FYNNEI. V lost 6 bases and J 1 base, leaving 14 bases between the germline ends. The CDR3 runs 15 residues. In DNA, the CDR3 is TGTGCCAGCAGCGTGACTCAGCACGGCACAGATACGCAGTATTTT. It translates to CASSVTQHGTDTQYF. Full variable domain (rest looked up from reference TRBV2 and TRBJ2-3): EPEVTQTPSHQVTQMGQEVILRCVPISNHLYFYWYRQILGQKVEFLVSFYNNEISEKSEIFDDQFSVERPDGSNFTLKIRSTKLEDSAMYFCASSVTQHGTDTQYFGPGTRLTVL.

V usage is TRBV6-5 and J usage is TRBJ1-5; D is unresolved. CDR1 is MNHEY, CDR2 SVGAGI, per germline. The CDR3 loop spans 13 amino acids. Trimming stripped 4 bases from V and 4 bases from J, with 8 bases between. As DNA, the CDR3 is TGTGCCAGCAGTTCACTAGGGAATCAGCCCCAGCATTTT. Translation gives CASSSLGNQPQHF.